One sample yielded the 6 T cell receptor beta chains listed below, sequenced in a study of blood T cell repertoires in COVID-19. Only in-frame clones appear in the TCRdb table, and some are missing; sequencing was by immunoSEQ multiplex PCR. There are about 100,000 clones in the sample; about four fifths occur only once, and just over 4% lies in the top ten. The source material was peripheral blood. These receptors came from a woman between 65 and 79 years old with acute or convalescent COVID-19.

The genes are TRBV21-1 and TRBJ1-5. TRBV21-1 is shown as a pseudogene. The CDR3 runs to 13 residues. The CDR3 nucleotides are TGTGCCAGCATTCCGACTAGGACGGCTAATCAGCATTTT. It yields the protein CASIPTRTANQHF.

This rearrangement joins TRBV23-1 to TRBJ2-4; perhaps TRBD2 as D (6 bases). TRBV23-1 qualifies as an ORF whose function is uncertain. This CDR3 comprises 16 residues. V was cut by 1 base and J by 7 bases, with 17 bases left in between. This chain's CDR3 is CASSQFRRVGLNIQYF. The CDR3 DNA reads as TGCGCCAGCAGTCAATTCAGGAGGGTAGGGTTGAACATTCAGTACTTC.

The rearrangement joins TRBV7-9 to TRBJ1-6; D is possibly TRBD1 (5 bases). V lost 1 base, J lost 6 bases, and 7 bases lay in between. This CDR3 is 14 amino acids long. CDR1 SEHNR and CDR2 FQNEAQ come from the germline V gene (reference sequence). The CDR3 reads CASSLGQPNSPLHF. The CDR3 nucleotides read TGTGCCAGCAGCTTAGGACAGCCTAATTCACCCCTCCACTTT. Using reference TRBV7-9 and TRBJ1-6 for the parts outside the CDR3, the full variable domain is DTGVSQNPRHKITKRGQNVTFRCDPISEHNRLYWYRQTLGQGPEFLTYFQNEAQLEKSRLLSDRFSAERPKGSFSTLEIQRTEQGDSAMYLCASSLGQPNSPLHFGNGTRLTVT.

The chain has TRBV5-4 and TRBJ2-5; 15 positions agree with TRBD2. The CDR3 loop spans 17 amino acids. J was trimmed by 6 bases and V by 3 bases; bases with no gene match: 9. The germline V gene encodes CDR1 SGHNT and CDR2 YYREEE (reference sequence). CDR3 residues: CASSSPQGLAGGKTQYF. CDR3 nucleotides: TGTGCCAGCAGCTCCCCTCAAGGACTAGCGGGAGGGAAGACCCAGTACTTC.

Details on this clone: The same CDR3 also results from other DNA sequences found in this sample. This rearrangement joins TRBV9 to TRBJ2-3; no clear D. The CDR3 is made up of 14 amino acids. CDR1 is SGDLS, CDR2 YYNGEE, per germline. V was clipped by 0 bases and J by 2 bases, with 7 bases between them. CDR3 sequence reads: CASSVGGSTDTQYF. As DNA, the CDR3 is TGTGCCAGCAGCGTAGGAGGCTCCACAGATACGCAGTATTTT. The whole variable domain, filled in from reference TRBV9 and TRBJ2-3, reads DSGVTQTPKHLITATGQRVTLRCSPRSGDLSVYWYQQSLDQGLQFLIQYYNGEERAKGNILERFSAQQFPDLHSELNLSSLELGDSALYFCASSVGGSTDTQYFGPGTRLTVL.

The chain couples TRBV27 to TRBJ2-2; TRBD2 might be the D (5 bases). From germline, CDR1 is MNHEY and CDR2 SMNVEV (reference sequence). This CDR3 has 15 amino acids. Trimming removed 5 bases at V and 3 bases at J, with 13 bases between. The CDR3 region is CASSDDYPHTGELFF. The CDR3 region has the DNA TGTGCCAGCAGTGACGACTACCCCCACACCGGGGAGCTGTTTTTT.